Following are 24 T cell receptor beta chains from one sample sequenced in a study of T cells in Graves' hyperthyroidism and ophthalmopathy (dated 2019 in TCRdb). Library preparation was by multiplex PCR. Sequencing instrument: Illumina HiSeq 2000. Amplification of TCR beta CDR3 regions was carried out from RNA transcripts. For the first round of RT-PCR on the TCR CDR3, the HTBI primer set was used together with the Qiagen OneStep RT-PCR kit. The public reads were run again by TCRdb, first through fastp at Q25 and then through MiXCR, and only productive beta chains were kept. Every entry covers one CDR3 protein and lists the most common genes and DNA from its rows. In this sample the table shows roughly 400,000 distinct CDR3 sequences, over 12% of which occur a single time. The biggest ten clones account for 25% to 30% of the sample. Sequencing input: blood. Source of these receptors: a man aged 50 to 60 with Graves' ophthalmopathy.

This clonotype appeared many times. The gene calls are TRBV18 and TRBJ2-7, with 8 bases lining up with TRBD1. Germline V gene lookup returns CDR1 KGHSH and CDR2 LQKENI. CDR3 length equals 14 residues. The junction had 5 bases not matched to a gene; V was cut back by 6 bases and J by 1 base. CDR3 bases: TGTGCCAGCTCGCCGGACAGGGCTTCCTACGAGCAGTACTTC. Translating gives CASSPDRASYEQYF.

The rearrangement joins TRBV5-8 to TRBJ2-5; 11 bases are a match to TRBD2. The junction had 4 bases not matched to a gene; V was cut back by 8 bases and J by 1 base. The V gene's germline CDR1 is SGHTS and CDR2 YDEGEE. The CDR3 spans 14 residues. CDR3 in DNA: TGTGCCAGTACCGGGACTAGCGGCCAAGAGACCCAGTACTTC. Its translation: CASTGTSGQETQYF.

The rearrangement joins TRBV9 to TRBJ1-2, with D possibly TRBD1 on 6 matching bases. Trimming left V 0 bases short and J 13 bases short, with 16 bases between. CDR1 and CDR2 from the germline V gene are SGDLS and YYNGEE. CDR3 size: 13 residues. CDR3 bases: TGTGCCAGCAGCGTAGGGACAGATTCTCGAATCACCTTC. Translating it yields CASSVGTDSRITF.

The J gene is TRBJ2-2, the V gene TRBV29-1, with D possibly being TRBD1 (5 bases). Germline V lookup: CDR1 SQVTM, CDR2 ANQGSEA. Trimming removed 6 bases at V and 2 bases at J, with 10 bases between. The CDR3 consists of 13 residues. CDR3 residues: CSVGALNTGELFF. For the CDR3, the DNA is TGCAGCGTAGGGGCCCTTAACACCGGGGAGCTGTTTTTT.

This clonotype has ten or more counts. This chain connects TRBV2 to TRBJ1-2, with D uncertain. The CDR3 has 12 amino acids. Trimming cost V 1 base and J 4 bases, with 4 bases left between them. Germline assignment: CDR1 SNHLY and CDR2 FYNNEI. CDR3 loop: CASSEGSYGYTF. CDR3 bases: TGTGCCAGCAGTGAAGGAAGCTATGGCTACACCTTC.

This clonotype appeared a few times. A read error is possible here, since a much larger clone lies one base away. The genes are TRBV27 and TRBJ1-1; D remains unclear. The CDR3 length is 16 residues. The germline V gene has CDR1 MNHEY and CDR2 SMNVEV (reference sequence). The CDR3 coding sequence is TGTGCCAGCAGTTTCGGCGGAGGGATGAGGAACACTGAAGCTTCCTTT. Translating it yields CASSFGGGMRNTEASF.

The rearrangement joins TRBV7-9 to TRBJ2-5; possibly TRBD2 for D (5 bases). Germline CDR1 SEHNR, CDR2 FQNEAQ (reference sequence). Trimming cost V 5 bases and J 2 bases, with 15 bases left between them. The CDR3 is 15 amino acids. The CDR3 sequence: CASSPPRTGQETQYF. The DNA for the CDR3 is TGTGCCAGCAGCCCACCCAGGACTGGACAAGAGACCCAGTACTTC.

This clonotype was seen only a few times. CDR3 in DNA: TGCAGCGGAGGGAACACTGAAGCTTTCTTT. It encodes CSGGNTEAFF. The chain uses TRBV29-1 and TRBJ1-1, with D unresolved. CDR1 and CDR2 (germline): SQVTM, ANQGSEA. V was shortened by 7 bases and J by 1 base, with 4 bases between the two germline ends. CDR3 size: 10 residues.

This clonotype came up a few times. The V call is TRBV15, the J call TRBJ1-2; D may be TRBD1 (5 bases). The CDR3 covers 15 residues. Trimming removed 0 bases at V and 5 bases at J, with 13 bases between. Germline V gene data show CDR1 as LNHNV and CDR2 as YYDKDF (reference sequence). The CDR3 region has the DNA TGTGCCACCAGCAGAGATCTGGCGGGGGGGTATGGCTACACCTTC. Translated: CATSRDLAGGYGYTF.

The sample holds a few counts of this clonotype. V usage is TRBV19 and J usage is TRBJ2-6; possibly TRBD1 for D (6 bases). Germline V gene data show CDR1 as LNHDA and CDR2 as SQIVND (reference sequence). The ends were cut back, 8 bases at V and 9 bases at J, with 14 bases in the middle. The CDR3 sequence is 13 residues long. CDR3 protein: CASGDRIGNVLTF. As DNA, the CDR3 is TGTGCCAGTGGCGACAGGATTGGCAACGTCCTGACTTTC.

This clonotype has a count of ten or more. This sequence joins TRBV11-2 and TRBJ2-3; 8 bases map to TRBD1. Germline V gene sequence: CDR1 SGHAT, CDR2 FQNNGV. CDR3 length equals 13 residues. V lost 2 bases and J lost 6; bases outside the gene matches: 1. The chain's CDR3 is CASSLQGADTQYF. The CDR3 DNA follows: TGTGCCAGCAGCTTACAGGGGGCGGATACGCAGTATTTT.

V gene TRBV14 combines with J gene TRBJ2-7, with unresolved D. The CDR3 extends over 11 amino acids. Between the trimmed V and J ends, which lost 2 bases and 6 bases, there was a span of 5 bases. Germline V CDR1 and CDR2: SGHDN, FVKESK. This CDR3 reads CASSQSSEQYF. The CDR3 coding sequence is TGTGCCAGCAGCCAATCAAGCGAGCAGTACTTC.

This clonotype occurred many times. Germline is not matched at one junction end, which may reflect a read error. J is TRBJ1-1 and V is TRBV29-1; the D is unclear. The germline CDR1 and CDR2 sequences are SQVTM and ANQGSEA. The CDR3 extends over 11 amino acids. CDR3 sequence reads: CSVDYPTGAFF. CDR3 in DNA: TGCAGCGTTGACTACCCGACTGGAGCTTTCTTT.

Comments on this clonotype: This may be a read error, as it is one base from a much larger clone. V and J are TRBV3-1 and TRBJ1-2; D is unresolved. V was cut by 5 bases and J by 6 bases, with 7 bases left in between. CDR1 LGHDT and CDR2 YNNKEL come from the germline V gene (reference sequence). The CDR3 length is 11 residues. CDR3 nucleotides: TGTGCCAGCAGCTCGCTACATGGCTACACCTTC. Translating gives CASSSLHGYTF.

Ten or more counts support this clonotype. CDR3 sequence: CASSLEDFPSKPQHF. The CDR3 nucleotides read TGTGCCAGCAGCTTAGAAGACTTCCCGAGCAAGCCCCAGCATTTT. The gene calls are TRBV11-2 and TRBJ1-5; no clear D. The V gene lost 0 bases and the J gene lost 8 bases, with 14 bases spanning the gap. The CDR3 runs to 15 residues. In germline, CDR1 is SGHAT, CDR2 FQNNGV.

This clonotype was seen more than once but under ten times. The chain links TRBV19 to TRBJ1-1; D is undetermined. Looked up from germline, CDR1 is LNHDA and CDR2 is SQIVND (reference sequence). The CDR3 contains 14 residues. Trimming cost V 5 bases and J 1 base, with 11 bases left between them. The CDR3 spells CASSFLTRNTEAFF. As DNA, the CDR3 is TGTGCCAGTAGTTTCCTTACAAGGAACACTGAAGCTTTCTTT. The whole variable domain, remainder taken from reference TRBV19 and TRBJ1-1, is DGGITQSPKYLFRKEGQNVTLSCEQNLNHDAMYWYRQDPGQGLRLIYYSQIVNDFQKGDIAEGYSVSREKKESFPLTVTSAQKNPTAFYLCASSFLTRNTEAFFGQGTRLTVV.

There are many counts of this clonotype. CDR3 in DNA: TGTGCCAGCAGCCCTGAGTGGGCCAAAAACATTCAGTACTTC. Residues: CASSPEWAKNIQYF. The chain links TRBV13 to TRBJ2-4; D call uncertain. The CDR3 runs 14 residues. CDR1 and CDR2 (germline): PRHDT, FYEKMQ (reference sequence). The V end was cut by 5 bases, the J end by 1 base, with 9 bases between.

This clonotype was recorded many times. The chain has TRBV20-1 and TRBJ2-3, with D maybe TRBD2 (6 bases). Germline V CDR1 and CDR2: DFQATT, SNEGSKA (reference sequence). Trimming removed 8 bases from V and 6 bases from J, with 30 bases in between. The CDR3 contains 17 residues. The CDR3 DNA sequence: TGCAGTTTACAATTCGTACTCCGAAAGACGGGAGCCGATACGCAGTATTTT. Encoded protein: CSLQFVLRKTGADTQYF.

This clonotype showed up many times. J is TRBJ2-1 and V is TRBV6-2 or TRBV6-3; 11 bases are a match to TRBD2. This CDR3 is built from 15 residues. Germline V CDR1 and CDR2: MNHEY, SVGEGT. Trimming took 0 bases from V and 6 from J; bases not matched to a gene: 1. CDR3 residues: CASSYSGTSGNEQFF. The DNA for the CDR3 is TGTGCCAGCAGTTACTCTGGGACTAGCGGCAATGAGCAGTTCTTC.

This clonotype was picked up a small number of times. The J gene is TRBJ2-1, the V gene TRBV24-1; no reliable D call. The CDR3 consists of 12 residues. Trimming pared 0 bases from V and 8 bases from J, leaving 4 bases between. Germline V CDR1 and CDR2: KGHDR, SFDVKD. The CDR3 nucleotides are TGTGCCACCAGTGATTTGTTCTATGAGCAGTTCTTC. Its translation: CATSDLFYEQFF.

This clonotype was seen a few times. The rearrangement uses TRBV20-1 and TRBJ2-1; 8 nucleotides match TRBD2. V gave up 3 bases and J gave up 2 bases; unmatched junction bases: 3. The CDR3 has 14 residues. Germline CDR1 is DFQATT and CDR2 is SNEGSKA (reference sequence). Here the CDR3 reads CSASLGLAYNEQFF. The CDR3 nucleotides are TGCAGTGCTAGTTTGGGACTAGCCTACAATGAGCAGTTCTTC.

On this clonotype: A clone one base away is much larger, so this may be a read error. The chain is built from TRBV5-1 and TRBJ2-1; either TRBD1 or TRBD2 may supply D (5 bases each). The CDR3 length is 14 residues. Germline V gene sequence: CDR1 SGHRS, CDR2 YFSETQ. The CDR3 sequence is CTSSRNRDQGGQFF. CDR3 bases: TGCACCAGCAGCCGGAACCGGGATCAGGGTGGGCAGTTCTTC.

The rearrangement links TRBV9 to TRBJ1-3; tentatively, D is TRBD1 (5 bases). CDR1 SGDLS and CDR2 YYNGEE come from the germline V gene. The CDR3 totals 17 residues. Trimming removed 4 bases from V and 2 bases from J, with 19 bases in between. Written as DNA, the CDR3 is TGTGCCAGCAGCCCCCCCGGGTTGTGGGGGGCTGGAAACACCATATATTTT. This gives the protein CASSPPGLWGAGNTIYF.

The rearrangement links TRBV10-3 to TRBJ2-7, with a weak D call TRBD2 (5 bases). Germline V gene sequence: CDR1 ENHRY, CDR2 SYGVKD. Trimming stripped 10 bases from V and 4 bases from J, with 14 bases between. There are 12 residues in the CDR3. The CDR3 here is CATMASGYEQYF. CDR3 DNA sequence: TGTGCCACGATGGCATCGGGATACGAGCAGTACTTC.